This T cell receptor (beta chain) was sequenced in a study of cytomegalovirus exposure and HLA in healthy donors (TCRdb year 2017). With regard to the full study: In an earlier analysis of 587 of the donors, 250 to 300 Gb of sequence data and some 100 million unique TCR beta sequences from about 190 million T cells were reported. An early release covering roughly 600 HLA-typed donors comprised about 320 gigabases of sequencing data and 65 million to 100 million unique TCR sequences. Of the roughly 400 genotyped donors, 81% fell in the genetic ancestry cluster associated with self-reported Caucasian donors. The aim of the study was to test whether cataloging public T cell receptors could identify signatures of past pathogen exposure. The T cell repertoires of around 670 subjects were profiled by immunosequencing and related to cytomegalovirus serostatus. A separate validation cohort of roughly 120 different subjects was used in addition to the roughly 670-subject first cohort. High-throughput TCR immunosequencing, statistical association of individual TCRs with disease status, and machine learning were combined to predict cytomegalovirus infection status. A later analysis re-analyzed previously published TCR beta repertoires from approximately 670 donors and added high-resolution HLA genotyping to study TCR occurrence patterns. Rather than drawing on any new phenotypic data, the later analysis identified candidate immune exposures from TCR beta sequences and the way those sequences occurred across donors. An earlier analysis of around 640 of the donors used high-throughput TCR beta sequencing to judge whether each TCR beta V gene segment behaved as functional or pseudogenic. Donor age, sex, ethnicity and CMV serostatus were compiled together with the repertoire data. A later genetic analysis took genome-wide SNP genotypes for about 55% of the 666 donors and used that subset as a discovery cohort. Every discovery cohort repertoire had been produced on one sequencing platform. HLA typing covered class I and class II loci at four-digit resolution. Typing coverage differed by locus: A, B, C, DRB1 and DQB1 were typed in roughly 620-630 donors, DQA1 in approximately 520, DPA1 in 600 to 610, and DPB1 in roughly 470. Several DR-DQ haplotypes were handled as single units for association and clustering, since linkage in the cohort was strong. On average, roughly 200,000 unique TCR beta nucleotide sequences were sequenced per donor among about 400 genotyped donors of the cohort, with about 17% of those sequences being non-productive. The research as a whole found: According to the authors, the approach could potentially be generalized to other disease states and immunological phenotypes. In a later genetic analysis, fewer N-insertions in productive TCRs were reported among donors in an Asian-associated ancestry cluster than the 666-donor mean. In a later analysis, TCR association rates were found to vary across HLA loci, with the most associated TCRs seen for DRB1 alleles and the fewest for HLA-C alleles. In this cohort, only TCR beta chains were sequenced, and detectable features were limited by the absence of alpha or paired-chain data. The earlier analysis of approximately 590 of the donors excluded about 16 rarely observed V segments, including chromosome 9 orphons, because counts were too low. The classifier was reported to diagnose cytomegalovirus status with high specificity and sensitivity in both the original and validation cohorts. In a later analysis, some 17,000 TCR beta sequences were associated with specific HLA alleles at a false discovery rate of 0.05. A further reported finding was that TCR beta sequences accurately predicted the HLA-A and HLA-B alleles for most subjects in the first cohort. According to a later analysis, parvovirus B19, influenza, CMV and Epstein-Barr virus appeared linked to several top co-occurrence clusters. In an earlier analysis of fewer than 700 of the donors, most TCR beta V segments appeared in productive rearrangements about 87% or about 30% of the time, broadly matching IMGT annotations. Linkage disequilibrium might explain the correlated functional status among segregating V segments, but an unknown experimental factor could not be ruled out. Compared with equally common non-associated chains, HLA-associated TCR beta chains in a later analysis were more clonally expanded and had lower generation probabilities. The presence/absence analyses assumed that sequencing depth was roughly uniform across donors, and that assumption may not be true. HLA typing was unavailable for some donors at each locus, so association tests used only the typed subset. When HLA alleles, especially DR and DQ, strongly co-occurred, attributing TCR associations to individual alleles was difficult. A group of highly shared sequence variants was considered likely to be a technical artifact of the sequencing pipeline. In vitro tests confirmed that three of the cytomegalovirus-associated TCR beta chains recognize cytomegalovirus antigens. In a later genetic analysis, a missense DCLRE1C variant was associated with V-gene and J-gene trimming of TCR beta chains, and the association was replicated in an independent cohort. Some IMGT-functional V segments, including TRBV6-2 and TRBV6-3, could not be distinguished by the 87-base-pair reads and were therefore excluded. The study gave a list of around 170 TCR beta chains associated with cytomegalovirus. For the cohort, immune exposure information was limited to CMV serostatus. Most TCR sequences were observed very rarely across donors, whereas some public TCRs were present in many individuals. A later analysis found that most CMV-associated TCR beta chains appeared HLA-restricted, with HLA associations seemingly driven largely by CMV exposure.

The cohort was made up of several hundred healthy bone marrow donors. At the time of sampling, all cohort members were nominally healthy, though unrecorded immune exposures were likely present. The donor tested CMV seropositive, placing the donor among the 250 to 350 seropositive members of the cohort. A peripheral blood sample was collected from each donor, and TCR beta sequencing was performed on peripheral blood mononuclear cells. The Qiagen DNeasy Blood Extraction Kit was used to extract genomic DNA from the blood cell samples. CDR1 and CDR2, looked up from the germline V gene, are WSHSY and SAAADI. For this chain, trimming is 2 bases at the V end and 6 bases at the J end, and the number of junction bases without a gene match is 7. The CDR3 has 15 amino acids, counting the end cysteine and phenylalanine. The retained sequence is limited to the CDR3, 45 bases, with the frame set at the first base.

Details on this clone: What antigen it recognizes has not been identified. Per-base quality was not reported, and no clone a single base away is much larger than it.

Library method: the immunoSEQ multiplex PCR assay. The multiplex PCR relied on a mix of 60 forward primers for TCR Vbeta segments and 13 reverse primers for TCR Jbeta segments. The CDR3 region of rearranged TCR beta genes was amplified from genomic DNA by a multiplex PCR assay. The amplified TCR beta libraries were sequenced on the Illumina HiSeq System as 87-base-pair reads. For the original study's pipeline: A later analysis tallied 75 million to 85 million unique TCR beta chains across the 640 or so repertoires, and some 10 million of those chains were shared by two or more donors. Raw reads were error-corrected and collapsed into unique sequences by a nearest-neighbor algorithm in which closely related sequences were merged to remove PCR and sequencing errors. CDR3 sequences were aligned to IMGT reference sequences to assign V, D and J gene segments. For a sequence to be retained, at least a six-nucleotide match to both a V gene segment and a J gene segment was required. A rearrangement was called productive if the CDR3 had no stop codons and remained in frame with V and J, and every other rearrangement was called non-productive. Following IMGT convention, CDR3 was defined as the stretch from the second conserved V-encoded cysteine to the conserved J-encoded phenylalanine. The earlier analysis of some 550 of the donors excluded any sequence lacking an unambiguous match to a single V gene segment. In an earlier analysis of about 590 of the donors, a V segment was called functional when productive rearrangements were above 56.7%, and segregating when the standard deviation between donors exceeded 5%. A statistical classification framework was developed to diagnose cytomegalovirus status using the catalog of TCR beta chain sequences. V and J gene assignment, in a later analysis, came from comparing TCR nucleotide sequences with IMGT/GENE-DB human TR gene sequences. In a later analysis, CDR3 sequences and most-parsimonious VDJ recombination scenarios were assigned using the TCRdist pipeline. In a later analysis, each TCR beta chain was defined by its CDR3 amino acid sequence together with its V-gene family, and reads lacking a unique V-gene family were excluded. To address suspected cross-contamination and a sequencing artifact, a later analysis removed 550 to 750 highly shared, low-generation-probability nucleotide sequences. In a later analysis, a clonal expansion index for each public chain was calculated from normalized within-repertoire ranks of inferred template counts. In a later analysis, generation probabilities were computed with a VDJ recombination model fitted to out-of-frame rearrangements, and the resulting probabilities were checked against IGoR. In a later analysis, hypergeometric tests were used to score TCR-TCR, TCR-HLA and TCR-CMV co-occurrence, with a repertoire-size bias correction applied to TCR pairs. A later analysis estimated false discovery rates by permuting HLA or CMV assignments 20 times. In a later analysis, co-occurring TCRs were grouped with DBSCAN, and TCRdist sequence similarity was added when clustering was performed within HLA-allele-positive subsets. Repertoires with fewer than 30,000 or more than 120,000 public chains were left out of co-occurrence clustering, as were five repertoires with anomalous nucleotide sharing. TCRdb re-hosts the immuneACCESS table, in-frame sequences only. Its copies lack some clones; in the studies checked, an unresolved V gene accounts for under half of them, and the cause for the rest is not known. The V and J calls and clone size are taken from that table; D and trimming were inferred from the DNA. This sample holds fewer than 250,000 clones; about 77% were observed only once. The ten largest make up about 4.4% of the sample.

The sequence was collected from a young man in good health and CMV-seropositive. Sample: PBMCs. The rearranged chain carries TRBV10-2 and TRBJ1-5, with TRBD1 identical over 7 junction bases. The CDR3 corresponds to CASSEEGAGGQPQHF. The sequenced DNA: TGCGCCAGCAGTGAGGAAGGGGCAGGGGGTCAGCCCCAGCATTTT.